This TCR beta chain derives from a study of PD-1 blockade in classical Hodgkin lymphoma. Study context: Every 2 weeks, patients got 3 mg/kg intravenous nivolumab.

Produced via immunoSEQ multiplex PCR; TCRdb's table is partial and in-frame only. The top ten hold around 6.6% of the sample, which has some 100,000 clones, around 89% seen once. This CDR3 is built from 14 residues. V gave up 10 bases and J gave up 9 bases, with 19 bases separating them. In germline, CDR1 is MNHEY, CDR2 SVGAGI. Study results and caveats: Significant TCR diversity gains by C4D1 occurred in CD4+ but not CD8+ cells. Baseline diversity in complete responders resembled that of newly diagnosed patients.

A note on this clone: Antigen specificity is unknown.

Patients all relapsed after autologous stem cell transplantation, and there was variation in brentuximab vedotin exposure. The best responses consisted of complete response, partial response or progressive disease. This sequence originates from a human donor with classical Hodgkin lymphoma. The V and J genes are TRBV6-5 and TRBJ1-6; D is possibly TRBD1 (6 bases). Material: peripheral blood mononuclear cells (PBMCs), obtained before the second cycle of nivolumab. CDR3 nucleotide sequence: TGTGCCACGCTTAGGACAGCGACCTCTTCACCCCTCCACTTT. Its translation: CATLRTATSSPLHF.